The 28 T cell receptor beta chains in this list originate from one sample, sequenced in a study of metastatic and nonmetastatic thyroid tumors. TCRdb re-called clones via MiXCR from the PCR reads. The table shows roughly 59,000 clones, with around 15% occurring only once. Patients underwent thyroid surgery, and none had received any treatment before it. Input material: blood. The receptors shown here come from a male donor with papillary thyroid cancer or a benign thyroid nodule (not recorded which). Some clones in this sample may be carry-over from other donors' samples.

In its sample, this clone was seen once. The genes are TRBV6-2 or TRBV6-3 and TRBJ2-6, with 8 bases matching TRBD1. The CDR3 contains 19 residues. Germline CDR1 is MNHEY and CDR2 is SVGEGT. Germline trimming cut 2 bases from V and 14 bases from J; bases unmatched to any gene: 23. The CDR3 spells CASSYLQGVGDSGADFLTF. In DNA, the CDR3 is TGTGCCAGCAGTTACCTACAGGGGGTCGGGGACTCTGGGGCCGACTTCCTGACTTTC.

This chain connects TRBV7-3 to TRBJ1-3; the D is unclear. The CDR3 is made up of 13 amino acids. V was cut by 1 base and J by 0 bases, with 1 base left in between. Germline lookup yields CDR1 SGHTA and CDR2 FQGTGA. This chain's CDR3 is CASSLSSGNTIYF. The CDR3 DNA follows: TGTGCCAGCAGCTTAAGCTCTGGAAACACCATATATTTT. Using reference TRBV7-3 and TRBJ1-3 for the parts outside the CDR3, the full variable domain is GAGVSQTPSNKVTEKGKYVELRCDPISGHTALYWYRQSLGQGPEFLIYFQGTGAADDSGLPNDRFFAVRPEGSVSTLKIQRTERGDSAVYLCASSLSSGNTIYFGEGSWLTVV.

This clone was detected many times. The chain couples TRBV7-9 to TRBJ1-4; D is uncertain. CDR3 length: 13 amino acids. Trimming cost V 5 bases and J 8 bases, with 12 bases left between them. The germline CDR1 and CDR2 sequences are SEHNR and FQNEAQ (reference sequence). The CDR3 sequence is CASSPPRREKLFF. The CDR3 DNA follows: TGTGCCAGCAGCCCCCCTAGACGGGAAAAACTGTTTTTT.

This clone was found many times. The chain joins TRBV30 to TRBJ2-3, with D possibly TRBD1 on 5 matching bases. Deletions cut 3 bases from V and 1 base from J, with 11 bases between. Germline CDR1 GTSNPN, CDR2 SVGIG (reference sequence). The CDR3 loop spans 14 amino acids. The CDR3, as DNA: TGTGCCTGGAGCTCAGGGTTTGGCACAGATACGCAGTATTTT. As protein: CAWSSGFGTDTQYF.

This chain joins TRBV30 and TRBJ2-3; maybe TRBD1 (6 bases). Trimming left V 0 bases short and J 6 bases short, with 7 bases between. In germline, CDR1 is GTSNPN, CDR2 SVGIG (reference sequence). This CDR3 comprises 12 residues. DNA of the CDR3: TGTGCCTGGAGTGTCCAGGGGGATACGCAGTATTTT. Residues: CAWSVQGDTQYF.

The rearrangement joins TRBV28 to TRBJ1-2; TRBD1 is a possible D gene (5 bases). The germline V and J ends were trimmed by 8 bases and 13 bases, with 20 bases remaining between them. This CDR3 has 12 residues. CDR1 is MDHEN, CDR2 SYDVKM, per germline. This CDR3 reads CASGLDGQHGTF. The CDR3 DNA is TGTGCCAGCGGCCTTGACGGACAACACGGCACCTTC.

This clone was detected many times. The rearrangement joins TRBV9 to TRBJ1-2, with 7 bases identical to TRBD1. V trimming: 4 bases; J trimming: 8 bases; junction bases outside the gene matches: 5. The CDR3 consists of 12 residues. Germline values: CDR1 SGDLS, CDR2 YYNGEE. DNA of the CDR3: TGTGCCAGCAGCTCCGACAGGGAGGGCTACACCTTC. Protein sequence: CASSSDREGYTF.

This clone came up many times. The genes are TRBV30 and TRBJ2-1; D is undetermined. The CDR3 length is 16 residues. From germline, CDR1 is GTSNPN and CDR2 SVGIG (reference sequence). Trimming took 3 bases from V and 4 from J, leaving 19 bases between them. The chain's CDR3 is CAWSSRLYRIYNEQFF. The CDR3 DNA is TGTGCCTGGAGCTCACGACTGTACCGAATATACAATGAGCAGTTCTTC.

In its sample, this clone was seen a few times. A read error may explain this, as a much larger clone is one base away. The V gene is TRBV28, the J gene TRBJ2-5; D gene ambiguous. The CDR3 covers 16 residues. The germline CDR1 and CDR2 sequences are MDHEN and SYDVKM. V lost 4 bases to trimming and J lost 5 bases, with 20 bases between them. The CDR3 sequence is CASSSTGRLTKETQYF. In DNA form, the CDR3 reads TGTGCCAGCAGTTCTACTGGCAGGTTAACTAAGGAGACCCAGTACTTC. The entire variable domain, with the rest obtained from reference TRBV28 and TRBJ2-5, is as follows: DVKVTQSSRYLVKRTGEKVFLECVQDMDHENMFWYRQDPGLGLRLIYFSYDVKMKEKGDIPEGYSVSREKKERFSLILESASTNQTSMYLCASSSTGRLTKETQYFGPGTRLLVL.

This clone has just a few counts. The junction and the germline gene differ at one end; a read error may be behind it. The chain recombines TRBV12-3 or TRBV12-4 with TRBJ1-3, with 8 bases identical to TRBD1. The CDR3 extends over 16 amino acids. CDR3 region: CASSTGQAASGNTIYF. CDR3 sequence (DNA): TGTGCCAGCAGTACGGGACAGGCGGCTTCTGGAAACACTATATATTTT.

This clone showed up just a few times. Mismatch with germline at one junction end may stem from a read error. The chain is built from TRBV19 and TRBJ2-1; 12 bases map to TRBD2. Per germline, CDR1 LNHDA and CDR2 SQIVND (reference sequence). The CDR3 has 14 amino acids. The CDR3 protein is CASSRTSGMREHFF. CDR3 DNA sequence: TGTGCCAGTAGTCGGACTAGCGGGATGCGGGAGCATTTCTTC.

Of note for this clone: This may stem from a read error, because a much larger clone lies one nucleotide away. No conserved phenylalanine or tryptophan is present at the end of the CDR3, so a read error is the likely explanation. The chain is built from TRBV3-1 and TRBJ1-1; unclear D gene. CDR1 is LGHDT, CDR2 YNNKEL, per germline (reference sequence). Trimming shortened V by 3 bases and J by 2 bases, and 19 bases separated the two germline ends. The CDR3 loop spans 17 amino acids. Here the CDR3 reads CASSQNVQQFVNTEAFL. The CDR3, as DNA: TGTGCCAGCAGCCAGAATGTACAGCAATTCGTTAACACTGAAGCTTTCCTT.

This clone has at least ten counts. The CDR3 coding sequence is TGTGCCACCAGCAGAGGTAGAGGGGGGGGGGTTGAGCAGTTCTTC. Its translation is CATSRGRGGGVEQFF. The chain uses TRBV15 and TRBJ2-1, with a possible D match to TRBD2 (7 bases). There are 15 residues in the CDR3. V lost 1 base and J lost 9, with 16 bases in between. Germline-derived CDR1 and CDR2 are LNHNV and YYDKDF (reference sequence).

This clone was detected ten times or more. The chain recombines TRBV18 with TRBJ2-3; 11 bases are shared with TRBD2. Germline values: CDR1 KGHSH, CDR2 LQKENI. J was trimmed by 6 bases and V by 3 bases; bases with no gene match: 2. CDR3 length: 14 residues. The CDR3 here is CASSPRLAGDTQYF. The CDR3 nucleotides read TGTGCCAGCTCACCGCGACTAGCGGGGGATACGCAGTATTTT.

This clone was recorded at least ten times. The V gene is TRBV5-1, the J gene TRBJ1-5; no reliable D call. Germline V gives CDR1 SGHRS, CDR2 YFSETQ. This CDR3 has 14 residues. V gave up 0 bases and J gave up 4 bases, with 8 bases separating them. The CDR3 spells CASSLGPGNQPQHF. As DNA, the CDR3 is TGCGCCAGCAGCTTGGGACCCGGAAATCAGCCCCAGCATTTT. The full variable domain, in which reference TRBV5-1 and TRBJ1-5 provide the parts outside the CDR3, is KAGVTQTPRYLIKTRGQQVTLSCSPISGHRSVSWYQQTPGQGLQFLFEYFSETQRNKGNFPGRFSGRQFSNSRSEMNVSTLELGDSALYLCASSLGPGNQPQHFGDGTRLSIL.

This clone was seen at least ten times. The chain couples TRBV5-6 to TRBJ2-7; unclear D gene. Germline V lookup: CDR1 SGHDT, CDR2 YYEEEE. This CDR3 is built from 14 residues. Trimming pared 0 bases from V and 3 bases from J, leaving 10 bases between. CDR3 nucleotides: TGTGCCAGCAGCTTGGAACGGTGGGGCTACGAGCAGTACGTC. This sequence encodes CASSLERWGYEQYV.

This clone was counted many times. V is TRBV30 and J is TRBJ2-3; D is uncertain. V was pared by 0 bases and J by 7 bases, with 5 bases between. The CDR3 sequence is 11 residues long. Germline V CDR1 and CDR2: GTSNPN, SVGIG (reference sequence). DNA of the CDR3: TGTGCCTGGAGTGTCAGGAATACGCAGTATTTT. Translating gives CAWSVRNTQYF.

This clone has a count of ten or more. The chain joins TRBV3-1 to TRBJ2-3, with a weak D call TRBD2 (6 bases). Trimming removed 0 bases from V and 6 bases from J, with 16 bases in between. The CDR3 totals 16 residues. The germline gives CDR1 LGHDT, CDR2 YNNKEL (reference sequence). CDR3 in amino acids: CASSQERPLAWDTQYF. DNA of the CDR3: TGTGCCAGCAGCCAAGAGCGCCCTCTAGCGTGGGATACGCAGTATTTT.

The CDR3 protein is CARSLHGYEQYF. The CDR3 coding sequence is TGTGCCAGAAGTTTACATGGCTACGAGCAGTACTTC. This rearrangement joins TRBV5-6 to TRBJ2-7; no definite D call. The germline CDR1 and CDR2 sequences are SGHDT and YYEEEE. The CDR3 loop spans 12 amino acids. V lost 8 bases to trimming and J lost 3 bases, with 12 bases between them.

About this clone: One base away lies a much larger clone, so this may be a sequencing read error. The V call is TRBV11-1, the J call TRBJ2-1; 7 bases align to TRBD2. This CDR3 spans 16 amino acids. V was clipped by 7 bases and J by 5 bases; unmatched bases: 14. From germline, CDR1 is SGHAT and CDR2 FQDESV (reference sequence). The CDR3 DNA reads TGTGCCAGCATACACCGGGACCCTCGGGGGGACAATGAGCAGTTCTTC. It is translated as CASIHRDPRGDNEQFF.

In this sample, this clone turned up a few times. The rearrangement uses TRBV6-1 and TRBJ2-7; possibly TRBD1 for D (6 bases). From germline, CDR1 is MNHNS and CDR2 SASEGT. Deletions cut 3 bases from V and 3 bases from J, with 15 bases between. This CDR3 is 15 amino acids long. The DNA for the CDR3 is TGTGCCAGCAGTGATCAGGGGTCTGGTTGCTACGAGCAGTACTTC. Protein product: CASSDQGSGCYEQYF.

This clone was recorded at least ten times. V and J are TRBV11-2 and TRBJ2-1; TRBD2 might be the D (6 bases). The CDR3 contains 17 residues. Trimming pared 2 bases from V and 0 bases from J, leaving 14 bases between. In germline, CDR1 is SGHAT, CDR2 FQNNGV. CDR3 protein: CASSLSVSGSSYNEQFF. In DNA form, the CDR3 reads TGTGCCAGCAGCTTATCCGTTAGCGGAAGCTCCTACAATGAGCAGTTCTTC. The complete variable domain, with remaining parts taken from reference TRBV11-2 and TRBJ2-1, reads EAGVAQSPRYKIIEKRQSVAFWCNPISGHATLYWYQQILGQGPKLLIQFQNNGVVDDSQLPKDRFSAERLKGVDSTLKIQPAKLEDSAVYLCASSLSVSGSSYNEQFFGPGTRLTVL.

The sample holds many counts of this clone. The chain has TRBV30 and TRBJ1-6; no clear D. From germline, CDR1 is GTSNPN and CDR2 SVGIG (reference sequence). The CDR3 is 14 residues long. The germline V and J ends were trimmed by 1 base and 6 bases, with 10 bases remaining between them. Here the CDR3 reads CAWSEGRGNSPLHF. DNA for the CDR3: TGTGCCTGGAGTGAGGGCCGAGGTAATTCACCCCTCCACTTT.

This clone was observed at least ten times. The V call is TRBV15, the J call TRBJ2-5, with 9 bases that match TRBD2. In germline, CDR1 is LNHNV, CDR2 YYDKDF (reference sequence). The CDR3 is made up of 14 amino acids. V lost 1 base, J lost 5 bases, and 2 bases stayed unmatched. The CDR3 DNA reads as TGTGCCACCAGCAGAGGGCTAGCGGGGGAGACCCAGTACTTC. As protein: CATSRGLAGETQYF.

A note on this clone: This may be a read error, as it is one base from a much larger clone. The chain employs TRBV11-1 and TRBJ2-1; no firm D call. V shed 7 bases and J shed 5 bases, with 21 bases lying between them. Germline CDR1 and CDR2: SGHAT and FQDESV (reference sequence). This CDR3 has 16 residues. CDR3 residues: CASTSMAWALNNEQFF. The CDR3 DNA reads TGTGCCAGCACCTCAATGGCATGGGCGCTTAACAATGAGCAGTTCTTC. Full variable domain (missing parts from reference TRBV11-1 and TRBJ2-1): EAEVAQSPRYKITEKSQAVAFWCDPISGHATLYWYRQILGQGPELLVQFQDESVVDDSQLPKDRFSAERLKGVDSTLKIQPAELGDSAMYLCASTSMAWALNNEQFFGPGTRLTVL.

Many counts were recorded for this clone. As DNA, the CDR3 is TGTGCCAGCAGGGGGTCCTCCTACGAGCAGTACTTC. This codes for CASRGSSYEQYF. This chain joins TRBV6-1 and TRBJ2-7; unclear D gene. Looked up from germline, CDR1 is MNHNS and CDR2 is SASEGT. V lost 6 bases, J lost 0 bases, and 6 bases lay in between. The CDR3 is made up of 12 amino acids.

This clone has a count of ten or more. The V call is TRBV24-1, the J call TRBJ2-1; the D is unclear. The V gene lost 1 base and the J gene lost 3 bases, with 15 bases spanning the gap. The CDR3 covers 17 residues. Per the germline V gene, CDR1 is KGHDR and CDR2 is SFDVKD. In DNA form, the CDR3 reads TGTGCCACCAGTGATTTTTCTGGGCAGGATGACTACAATGAGCAGTTCTTC. Translated, it gives CATSDFSGQDDYNEQFF.

This clone was picked up many times. The rearrangement links TRBV2 to TRBJ1-2; D not certain. The CDR3 covers 15 residues. Trimming took off 1 base at V and 6 bases at J, with 15 bases between the two ends. CDR1 SNHLY and CDR2 FYNNEI come from the germline V gene. The CDR3 region has the DNA TGTGCCAGCAGTGAAGTAATGGTTAGGCAGGATGGCTACACCTTC. This codes for CASSEVMVRQDGYTF. The full variable domain, rest sourced from reference TRBV2 and TRBJ1-2, is EPEVTQTPSHQVTQMGQEVILRCVPISNHLYFYWYRQILGQKVEFLVSFYNNEISEKSEIFDDQFSVERPDGSNFTLKIRSTKLEDSAMYFCASSEVMVRQDGYTFGSGTRLTVV.